This is a list of T cell receptor beta chains from one sample in a study of T cell changes during pregnancy in multiple sclerosis. Assay used: immunoSEQ multiplex PCR; TCRdb lists only in-frame clones, some missing. Here the sample spans over 40,000 clones, over 80% being singletons. Sequences were derived from peripheral blood, sampled in the first trimester of pregnancy. These receptors were collected from a female donor in good health, enrolled as a control in a pregnancy study. Each CDR3 is given with its conserved first and last residue. Each record gives: V gene, D gene, J gene, clone size, CDR3 protein, CDR3 DNA. D genes are given only for firm matches. Clone size is given for some rows only: seen once, a few or many times, or a class if the clone is expanded.

V: TRBV4-3
D: NA
J: TRBJ1-2
size: once
CDR3: CASSQDRGVGGYTF
DNA: TGCGCCAGCAGCCAAGATCGCGGGGTGGGTGGCTACACCTTC

V: TRBV27
D: TRBD1
J: TRBJ1-4
size: NA
CDR3: CASSLRDRVNEKLFF
DNA: TGTGCCAGCAGTCTCCGGGACAGGGTTAATGAAAAACTGTTTTTT

V: TRBV7-3
D: NA
J: TRBJ1-6
size: NA
CDR3: CASSLSRVNSPLHF
DNA: TGTGCCAGCAGCTTAAGCAGGGTAAACTCACCCCTCCACTTT

V: TRBV10-1
D: NA
J: TRBJ2-7
size: once
CDR3: CASSESSQGSDEQYF
DNA: TGCGCCAGCAGTGAGTCGTCGCAGGGGAGCGACGAGCAGTACTTC

V: TRBV28
D: TRBD2
J: TRBJ2-1
size: once
CDR3: CASSPLSGTSGRGNEQFF
DNA: TGTGCCAGCAGTCCCTTGTCTGGGACTAGCGGGAGGGGGAATGAGCAGTTCTTC

V: TRBV25-1
D: TRBD1
J: TRBJ1-2
size: NA
CDR3: CASSDMRDRDTYGYTF
DNA: TGTGCCAGCAGTGACATGCGGGACAGGGATACCTATGGCTACACCTTC

V: TRBV7-3
D: TRBD2
J: TRBJ2-3
size: NA
CDR3: CASSLRAGDLRGTDTQYF
DNA: TGTGCCAGCAGCTTAAGAGCGGGAGACCTAAGAGGCACAGATACGCAGTATTTT

V: TRBV6-4
D: NA
J: TRBJ2-1
size: NA
CDR3: CASSDLAASSYNEQFF
DNA: TGTGCCAGCAGTGACCTTGCGGCCAGCTCCTACAATGAGCAGTTCTTC

V: TRBV7-9
D: TRBD2
J: TRBJ2-1
size: NA
CDR3: CASSLGTSGSGYEQFF
DNA: TGTGCCAGCAGCTTAGGGACTAGCGGGAGTGGCTATGAGCAGTTCTTC

V: TRBV13
D: TRBD2
J: TRBJ2-7
size: NA
CDR3: CASSSPAGLADYEQYF
DNA: TGTGCCAGCAGCTCCCCGGCCGGACTAGCGGACTACGAGCAGTACTTC

V: TRBV4-2
D: TRBD2
J: TRBJ2-1
size: once
CDR3: CASSERESSYNEQFF
DNA: TGTGCCAGCAGCGAGCGGGAAAGCTCCTACAATGAGCAGTTCTTC

V: TRBV7-3
D: NA
J: TRBJ2-2
size: NA
CDR3: CASSPGVTGELFF
DNA: TGTGCCAGCAGCCCAGGGGTCACCGGGGAGCTGTTTTTT

V: TRBV4-1
D: TRBD2
J: TRBJ2-2
size: NA
CDR3: CASSRQVGGGADTGELFF
DNA: TGCGCCAGCAGCCGACAAGTAGGCGGGGGGGCCGACACCGGGGAGCTGTTTTTT

V: TRBV4-1
D: NA
J: TRBJ1-2
size: NA
CDR3: CASSPPARNFYGYTF
DNA: TGCGCCAGCAGCCCTCCCGCCAGGAACTTCTATGGCTACACCTTC

V: TRBV10-3
D: NA
J: TRBJ1-1
size: NA
CDR3: CAISGKGAEAFF
DNA: TGTGCCATCAGTGGGAAGGGGGCTGAAGCTTTCTTT

V: TRBV6-4
D: NA
J: TRBJ2-2
size: NA
CDR3: CASSDQRDTGELFF
DNA: TGTGCCAGCAGTGACCAGCGGGACACCGGGGAGCTGTTTTTT

V: TRBV6-5
D: NA
J: TRBJ2-2
size: NA
CDR3: CASSSAGNGELFF
DNA: TGTGCCAGCAGTTCTGCGGGGAACGGGGAGCTGTTTTTT

V: TRBV10-3
D: TRBD2
J: TRBJ2-1
size: NA
CDR3: CAISESTRGLAGVRSYNEQFF
DNA: TGTGCCATCAGTGAGTCGACTCGGGGACTAGCGGGAGTGCGGTCCTACAATGAGCAGTTCTTC

V: TRBV7-6
D: NA
J: TRBJ1-1
size: NA
CDR3: CASSLVGGAANTEAFF
DNA: TGTGCCAGCAGCTTAGTGGGAGGGGCCGCGAACACTGAAGCTTTCTTT

V: TRBV10-1
D: NA
J: TRBJ2-2
size: once
CDR3: CASRGSTGELFF
DNA: TGCGCCAGCAGAGGGAGCACCGGGGAGCTGTTTTTT

V: TRBV28
D: TRBD1
J: TRBJ1-3
size: NA
CDR3: CASSPGTAGNTIYF
DNA: TGTGCCAGCAGTCCGGGGACAGCCGGAAACACCATATATTTT

V: TRBV7-9
D: TRBD2
J: TRBJ2-1
size: NA
CDR3: CASSLLAGVDEQFF
DNA: TGTGCCAGCAGCTTACTAGCGGGGGTCGATGAGCAGTTCTTC

V: TRBV7-3
D: TRBD2
J: TRBJ2-5
size: once
CDR3: CASSPVAGGQETQYF
DNA: TGTGCCAGCAGCCCAGTAGCGGGGGGGCAAGAGACCCAGTACTTC

V: TRBV4-1
D: NA
J: TRBJ2-7
size: NA
CDR3: CASSQVVNPTDSYEQYF
DNA: TGCGCCAGCAGCCAAGTTGTTAACCCCACGGACAGCTACGAGCAGTACTTC

V: TRBV27
D: TRBD2
J: TRBJ2-3
size: NA
CDR3: CASSGQAGAPNTQYF
DNA: TGTGCCAGCAGCGGACAAGCGGGAGCGCCCAATACGCAGTATTTT

V: TRBV5-5
D: NA
J: TRBJ1-1
size: NA
CDR3: CASSLQAQHTEAFF
DNA: TGTGCCAGCAGCTTACAGGCCCAACACACTGAAGCTTTCTTT

V: TRBV5-1
D: NA
J: TRBJ1-1
size: NA
CDR3: CASSRSGPQNTEAFF
DNA: TGCGCCAGCAGCCGGAGCGGTCCCCAGAACACTGAAGCTTTCTTT

V: TRBV6-5
D: NA
J: TRBJ1-6
size: NA
CDR3: CASTTGGNSPLHF
DNA: TGTGCCAGCACCACGGGGGGTAATTCACCCCTCCACTTT

V: TRBV6-5
D: NA
J: TRBJ2-1
size: NA
CDR3: CASSYRREQFF
DNA: TGTGCCAGCAGTTACCGGAGGGAGCAGTTCTTC

V: TRBV5-6
D: NA
J: TRBJ1-5
size: NA
CDR3: CASSLRVGGNQPQHF
DNA: TGTGCCAGCAGCTTAAGGGTAGGAGGGAACCAGCCCCAGCATTTT

V: TRBV6-5
D: TRBD1
J: TRBJ1-2
size: NA
CDR3: CASSRQGARYGYTF
DNA: TGTGCCAGCAGTCGACAGGGGGCTAGGTATGGCTACACCTTC

V: TRBV7-9
D: TRBD1
J: TRBJ2-1
size: NA
CDR3: CASSPRTGRSYNEQFF
DNA: TGTGCCAGCAGCCCCCGGACAGGGCGCTCCTACAATGAGCAGTTCTTC

V: TRBV11-2
D: NA
J: TRBJ2-7
size: NA
CDR3: CASSLPGGVYEQYF
DNA: TGTGCCAGCAGCTTACCCGGGGGAGTCTACGAGCAGTACTTC

V: TRBV9
D: TRBD1
J: TRBJ2-4
size: NA
CDR3: CASSVGGGRNIQYF
DNA: TGTGCCAGCAGCGTAGGAGGGGGCAGAAACATTCAGTACTTC

V: TRBV19
D: TRBD1
J: TRBJ2-2
size: once
CDR3: CASRSTGGAGELFF
DNA: TGTGCCAGTAGGTCGACAGGGGGAGCCGGGGAGCTGTTTTTT

V: TRBV27
D: NA
J: TRBJ1-5
size: NA
CDR3: CASTPSRGGNSNQPQHF
DNA: TGTGCCAGCACCCCCTCGAGGGGGGGGAATAGCAATCAGCCCCAGCATTTT

V: TRBV5-8
D: NA
J: TRBJ2-2
size: NA
CDR3: CASSLITLELFF
DNA: TGTGCCAGCAGCTTGATTACTCTGGAGCTGTTTTTT

V: TRBV27
D: NA
J: TRBJ1-5
size: few
CDR3: CASSLTGQPQHF
DNA: TGTGCCAGCAGTTTAACGGGTCAGCCCCAGCATTTT

V: TRBV27
D: NA
J: TRBJ1-2
size: NA
CDR3: CASSFGGGDGYTF
DNA: TGTGCCAGCAGTTTCGGGGGAGGGGACGGCTACACCTTC

V: TRBV5-1
D: TRBD2
J: TRBJ2-5
size: NA
CDR3: CASSLFAAGGAETQYF
DNA: TGCGCCAGCAGCTTATTTGCGGCGGGAGGGGCGGAGACCCAGTACTTC

V: TRBV4-3
D: NA
J: TRBJ1-1
size: NA
CDR3: CASSTGMLNTEAFF
DNA: TGCGCCAGCAGCACAGGGATGTTGAACACTGAAGCTTTCTTT

V: TRBV19
D: TRBD1
J: TRBJ2-7
size: NA
CDR3: CASSGTAYEQYF
DNA: TGTGCCAGTAGTGGGACAGCGTACGAGCAGTACTTC

V: TRBV6-6
D: NA
J: TRBJ2-7
size: NA
CDR3: CASSYAADSAYEQYF
DNA: TGTGCCAGCAGTTACGCGGCTGACTCCGCTTACGAGCAGTACTTC

V: TRBV5-1
D: TRBD2
J: TRBJ2-7
size: NA
CDR3: CASSLSTSGGSSYEQYF
DNA: TGCGCCAGCAGCTTGTCGACTAGCGGGGGAAGCTCCTACGAGCAGTACTTC

V: TRBV27
D: TRBD1
J: TRBJ1-5
size: NA
CDR3: CASSPGTGPSNQPQHF
DNA: TGTGCCAGCAGTCCGGGGACAGGGCCGAGCAATCAGCCCCAGCATTTT

V: TRBV27
D: NA
J: TRBJ2-7
size: NA
CDR3: CASSSGYEQYF
DNA: TGTGCCAGCAGTTCAGGCTACGAGCAGTACTTC

V: TRBV11-2
D: NA
J: TRBJ2-3
size: NA
CDR3: CASSQGGVEPYF
DNA: TGTGCCAGCAGCCAGGGTGGGGTCGAGCCGTATTTT

V: TRBV13
D: TRBD2
J: TRBJ2-3
size: NA
CDR3: CASSFRAGGPVDTQYF
DNA: TGTGCCAGCAGCTTCCGAGCGGGAGGGCCGGTAGATACGCAGTATTTT